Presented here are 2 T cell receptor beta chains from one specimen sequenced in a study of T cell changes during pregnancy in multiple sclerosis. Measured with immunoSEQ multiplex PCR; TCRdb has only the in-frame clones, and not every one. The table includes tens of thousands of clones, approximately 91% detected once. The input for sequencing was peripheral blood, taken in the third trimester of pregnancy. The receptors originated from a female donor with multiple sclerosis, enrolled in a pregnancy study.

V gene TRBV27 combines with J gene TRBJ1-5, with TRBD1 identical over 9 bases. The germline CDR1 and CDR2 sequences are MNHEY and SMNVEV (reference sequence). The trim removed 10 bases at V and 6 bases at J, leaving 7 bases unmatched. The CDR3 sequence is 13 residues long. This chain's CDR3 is CATKGQGSQPQHF. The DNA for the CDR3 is TGTGCCACTAAGGGACAGGGTAGTCAGCCCCAGCATTTT.

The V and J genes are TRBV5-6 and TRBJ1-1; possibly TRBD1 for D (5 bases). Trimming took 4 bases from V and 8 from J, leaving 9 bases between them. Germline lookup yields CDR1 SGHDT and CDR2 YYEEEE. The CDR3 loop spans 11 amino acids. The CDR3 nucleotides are TGTGCCAGCAGCCGTGGGGGGGAAGCTTTCTTT. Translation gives CASSRGGEAFF.